What follows is one T cell receptor (beta chain) and its context. The target of this receptor is not known. No much larger clone is present one base from it, and per-base qualities are unavailable. V is cut by 0 bases and J by 8 bases, and the space between the germline ends is 5 bases. The CDR3 holds 12 amino acids from the cysteine to the phenylalanine. Only CDR3 DNA remains: 36 bases, in frame from the first base. The CDR1 and CDR2 encoded by the germline V gene are MNHEY and SVGAGI. The receptor library was made with the immunoSEQ multiplex PCR assay. RNA was extracted from all samples and reverse transcribed into cDNA, which served as template for TCR sequencing. SuperScript III was used to make first-strand cDNA, primed with a 2:1 mix of oligo-dT and random hexamers. A synthetic immune receptor repertoire was used to gauge amplification bias, and whatever bias remained was removed computationally. The study's processing was this. Raw reads were preprocessed for error removal, and CDR3 was defined according to IMGT conventions as running from the conserved cysteine to phenylalanine. Clonality was computed as 1 minus the Shannon entropy, with the entropy normalized by log2 of the number of productive unique TCRs. Scalp TCRbeta sequences were cross-referenced with sorted blood CD4 and CD8 repertoires so that the CD4 or CD8 identity of scalp clones could be inferred. In its TCRdb copy, this immuneACCESS table keeps in-frame sequences only and misses some clones. Where compared with another copy, unresolved V genes explain less than half of these, and the others have no known cause. The V and J calls and clone size come from that table; D and trimming were worked out from the DNA. This sample gives some 200,000 clones in total; 50% to 60% of them show up just once. Of the sample, roughly 3.3% is held by the ten largest clones.

What this sample's time point label stands for: around 4 weeks on oral tofacitinib. Sample treatment or condition, as interpreted from the label and publication: oral pan-JAK inhibitor, 5-10 mg twice daily. Lesional scalp punch biopsies and peripheral blood were obtained from alopecia areata patients. PBMCs were isolated by density centrifugation and stained for CD3, CD4 and CD8, and CD4+ and CD8+ T cells were sorted on a FACSAria. This sample was included in a study of CD8+ T cells in alopecia areata listed by TCRdb under 2018. With regard to the full study: Treated patients were enrolled in an open-label pilot trial of oral tofacitinib at 5 to 10 mg twice daily for moderate-to-severe alopecia areata. Patients received tofacitinib for 6 to 18 months and were then followed off drug for 6 months to check for delayed response and recurrence. Disease severity in treated patients was measured with the SALT score, which quantifies the percentage of affected scalp surface area. High-throughput TCRbeta sequencing was used to examine T cell clonal expansion in alopecia areata in both the C3H/HeJ mouse model and human patients. In humans, TCRbeta sequencing was performed on scalp tissue and on sorted CD4+ and CD8+ peripheral blood T cells from healthy controls and from patients with patchy or totalis/universalis alopecia areata. Tofacitinib-treated patients had biopsies at baseline and at 4 and 24 weeks of treatment, with a later scalp biopsy in several patients. Scalp clonality was compared across normal scalp (n=4), patchy alopecia areata scalp (n=8), and alopecia totalis/universalis scalp (n=8). RNA was extracted with the PAXgene miRNA kit for fixed scalp, the miRNeasy kit for PBMCs, and the RNeasy kit for mouse skin. TCRbeta CDR3 regions were amplified by immunoSEQ multiplex PCR using 35 Vbeta forward and 13 Jbeta reverse primers.

What the study reported, not specific to this receptor: Compared with normal scalp, lesional scalp had higher clonality and more expanded CD8+ clones, particularly in alopecia totalis/universalis, a pattern that suggests antigenic drive. The treated cohort was small, with a single nonresponder, so links between baseline CD8+ expansion and response need larger studies. Shared TCR sequences between patients were less evident than in mice, which may be partly attributable to HLA diversity in the patient population. Scalp clonality and the number of expanded CD8+ clones among the top 100 scalp clones were significantly decreased by tofacitinib. Many expanded lesional clones persisted in scalp and blood during tofacitinib treatment, which may partly explain relapse after stopping treatment. Unlike mouse skin, which is dominated by gammadelta T cells, normal human skin has resident alphabeta T cells that are also sequenced, and this complicates analysis of the scalp TCR repertoire.

The V gene is TRBV6-5 and the J gene is TRBJ1-5, with the D gene call left open. The sample consisted of CD4+ T cells sorted from blood, taken at week 4, from a patient treated with tofacitinib. The TCR was taken from a human donor with alopecia areata. The DNA sequence reads TGTGCCAGCAGTTACTCGTTTGAGCCCCAGCATTTT. This encodes CASSYSFEPQHF.